This entry features one T cell receptor beta chain sequence. Its recognized antigen is unknown. No much larger clone is present one base from it, and per-base qualities are unavailable. Cut back by 1 base and 3 bases, the V and J ends lie 13 bases apart. From the cysteine up to the phenylalanine, the CDR3 has a length of 15 residues. The read is trimmed to its CDR3 DNA, 45 bases read in frame from base 1. The CDR1 and CDR2 encoded by the germline V gene are KGHSH and LQKENI. The immunoSEQ Assay was used to sequence TCR beta CDR3 regions from DNA. Per the source publication's procedure: To compute T cell density, TCR beta template counts were normalized to usable DNA, which was estimated by amplifying housekeeping genes. Richness was estimated using the preseqR package, with extrapolation to 400,000 templates for PBMC samples and to 120,000 templates for tissue samples. Clonality was calculated as one minus Pielou's evenness. Tissue-enriched TCRs were identified through differential abundance testing performed on productive amino-acid clonotypes, with a minimum total count of 5 and an alpha of 0.1. The Jaccard Index and the Morisita Overlap Index were used to measure how much the repertoires overlapped between compartments. GLIPH clustered TCR beta CDR3s with public tetramer-defined viral CDR3s; viral motifs required at least three viral sequences plus V-gene enrichment. Entries here come from immuneACCESS through TCRdb and include only in-frame sequences with V and J called. Some clones fail to appear in such tables; in the studies checked, an unresolved V gene covers under half of the shortfall, and the cause of the remainder is unknown. That table supplies the V and J calls and clone size; D and trimming were determined from the DNA. Within this sample are around 3,100 clones, with roughly 24% of them counted one time only. 15% to 20% of the sample belongs to the ten largest clones.

At diagnosis, tumor, uninvolved tumor-adjacent lung and peripheral blood were collected and then preserved as a mix of FFPE and fresh-frozen material. This specimen comes from a study of T cells in localized non-small cell lung cancer (dated by TCRdb to about 2020). About the investigation overall: Comparing tumors with uninvolved tumor-adjacent lungs, the study looked at the T cell repertoires of fewer than 250 patients with early-stage NSCLC. The cohort comprised 236 treatment-naïve NSCLC patients with resected, localized lung tumors. Of the NSCLC patients, fewer than 150 were male and around 97 were female, and the mean age was approximately 66 years.

The investigation overall reported the following: A median of 57 of the top 100 tumor clones turned up in the paired uninvolved adjacent lung, and roughly 30 of those clones also ranked among the top 100 of that same adjacent lung. The highest T cell clonality was observed in uninvolved tumor-adjacent lung, where clonality exceeded that of tumor, suggesting that antigenic responses were more focused in uninvolved tumor-adjacent lung. Longer overall survival was associated with higher T cell density in blood, whereas shorter survival was associated with higher clonality in adjacent lung. Because multi-region tumor sequencing was not done, intratumor heterogeneity could not be ruled out. Because of the exploratory design, TCR variables were selected using unadjusted p-values without false-discovery rate correction.

This specimen consisted of lung tumor tissue, obtained before any cancer treatment. This TCR was sampled from a man aged 35 to 69 with stage II squamous cell lung carcinoma. The V and J genes are TRBV18 and TRBJ2-7; the D region is possibly TRBD1 or TRBD2, each matching across 6 bases. The CDR3 protein: CASSPQGGADYEQYF. The nucleotide sequence is given as TGTGCCAGCTCACCACAGGGGGGAGCGGACTACGAGCAGTACTTC.